This TCR beta chain stems from a study of blood T cells in healthy people across ages. The study, taken as a whole, reports: Because donor CMV status was unknown, expanded clonotype changes were possibly confounded.

Sample-barcoded 5' priming and a J-beta primer mix drove a second PCR of roughly 7 to 11 cycles. One entry per CDR3 protein, called by TCRdb with MiXCR from the 5' RACE reads. The sample records 700,000 to 850,000 distinct CDR3 sequences, 30% to 45% being singletons. Note on this clonotype: The antigen is undetermined.

This sequence was found in a young man in good health. The sequenced material came from blood.

DNA for the CDR3: TGTGCCAGCAGTGGGACAGGGGAGGTAGATGAGCAGTTCTTC. Its protein is CASSGTGEVDEQFF. V usage is TRBV12-3 or TRBV12-4 and J usage is TRBJ2-1; TRBD1 agrees at 10 bases. CDR3 size: 14 residues. With 5 bases clipped from V and 8 bases from J, the junction kept 6 bases outside the gene matches.